This T cell receptor (beta chain) was captured in a study of graft-versus-host responses after intestinal transplantation. Comments on this clone: The antigen is unknown.

Trimming removed 3 bases at V and 7 bases at J, with 10 bases between. Germline lookup yields CDR1 LNHDA and CDR2 SQIVND (reference sequence). This CDR3 is 13 amino acids long. Using immunoSEQ multiplex PCR, the repertoire was profiled, and TCRdb retains in-frame clones only, with some absent. The sample contains about 85,000 clones, more than 85% of which appear only once. General study findings and limits: Some GvH clones were seen earlier in gut or blood, suggesting intestinal origin. Where graft-donor T cell macrochimerism was present, patients had high graft-versus-host to host-versus-graft clonal ratios in allografts. Early post-transplant HvG declines tracked with peak circulating GvH clone levels.

The receptor was isolated from a human donor who was the organ donor for an intestinal transplant. The chain has TRBV19 and TRBJ2-1; D perhaps matches TRBD2 (6 bases). The sequencing used unstimulated CD8+ T cells sorted from spleen or lymph node cells, collected before transplant. The CDR3 loop is CASSIGTWNEQFF. For the CDR3, the DNA is TGTGCCAGTAGTATCGGGACTTGGAATGAGCAGTTCTTC.